The 23 T cell receptor beta chains in this list originate from one sample, sequenced in a study of T cells after posttransplantation cyclophosphamide. Using immunoSEQ multiplex PCR, the repertoire was profiled, and TCRdb retains in-frame clones only, with some absent. Sampling found some 40,000 clones, none seen once. Source material: PBMCs. These receptors all come from a man in his thirties or forties in good health and a related stem cell transplant donor.

The rearrangement uses TRBV24-1 and TRBJ2-3; 11 bases are shared with TRBD2. CDR1 and CDR2 from the germline V gene are KGHDR and SFDVKD. V shed 4 bases, J shed 5 bases, and the junction held 7 bases outside the gene matches. CDR3 length: 16 residues. The CDR3 bases are TGTGCCACCAGTGAGGTAGCGGGGGGGCGTCGAGATACGCAGTATTTT. Protein: CATSEVAGGRRDTQYF.

This clone was seen at least ten times. The chain combines TRBV5-1 with TRBJ2-5; 8 bases line up with TRBD1. Germline V lookup: CDR1 SGHRS, CDR2 YFSETQ. V was pared by 2 bases and J by 2 bases, with 5 bases of the junction left unmatched. The CDR3 runs to 15 residues. The CDR3 protein is CASSFQQGVQETQYF. The CDR3 DNA sequence: TGCGCCAGCAGCTTTCAACAGGGGGTTCAAGAGACCCAGTACTTC. Using reference TRBV5-1 and TRBJ2-5 for the parts outside the CDR3, the full variable domain is KAGVTQTPRYLIKTRGQQVTLSCSPISGHRSVSWYQQTPGQGLQFLFEYFSETQRNKGNFPGRFSGRQFSNSRSEMNVSTLELGDSALYLCASSFQQGVQETQYFGPGTRLLVL.

This clone was observed many times. The V and J genes are TRBV15 and TRBJ1-1; 7 bases align to TRBD1. The germline V gene encodes CDR1 LNHNV and CDR2 YYDKDF (reference sequence). The CDR3 loop spans 14 amino acids. The J segment lost 5 bases and the V segment lost 5 bases, leaving 8 bases of the junction unmatched. For the CDR3, the DNA is TGTGCCACCAGCCCTCGACAGGGAGCAACTGAAGCTTTCTTT. Its translation is CATSPRQGATEAFF.

At least ten counts were recorded for this clone. This chain uses TRBV7-9 with TRBJ1-5; weak D call: TRBD1 (6 bases). The germline V gene encodes CDR1 SEHNR and CDR2 FQNEAQ (reference sequence). The CDR3 length is 15 residues. V lost 1 base, J lost 6 bases, and 13 bases lay in between. The CDR3, as DNA: TGTGCCAGCAGCTTAGGGGCAGGGGTAGGTCAGCCCCAGCATTTT. Translated: CASSLGAGVGQPQHF.

This clone has just a few counts. J is TRBJ2-7 and V is TRBV23-1; tentatively, D is TRBD1 (6 bases). TRBV23-1 is given ORF status, its function remaining uncertain. Trimming cost V 0 bases and J 5 bases, with 14 bases left between them. This CDR3 has 15 amino acids. DNA for the CDR3: TGCGCCAGCAGTCAATCGAACAGGGAGAAGGACGAGCAGTACTTC. This translates into CASSQSNREKDEQYF.

This clone was picked up many times. V gene TRBV25-1 combines with J gene TRBJ1-1; D gene ambiguous. The CDR3 runs to 14 residues. V lost 1 base, J lost 1 base, and 7 bases lay in between. Per the germline V gene, CDR1 is MGHDK and CDR2 is SYGVNS. CDR3 in DNA: TGTGCCAGCAGTGAATCCAGAAGGAACACTGAAGCTTTCTTT. Translated, it gives CASSESRRNTEAFF.

This clone was found a few times. The CDR3 nucleotides are TGCAGCGTTGGCACTGACTACGAGCAGTACTTC. Its translation is CSVGTDYEQYF. The chain joins TRBV29-1 to TRBJ2-7; no reliable D call. V was trimmed by 4 bases and J by 3 bases, leaving 7 bases between them. CDR1 and CDR2 from the germline V gene are SQVTM and ANQGSEA. The CDR3 contains 11 residues.

This clone was observed many times. The V call is TRBV7-9, the J call TRBJ2-3; 12 nucleotides agree with TRBD2. CDR1 and CDR2 from the germline V gene are SEHNR and FQNEAQ (reference sequence). V was clipped by 3 bases and J by 5 bases; unmatched bases: 9. The CDR3 contains 17 residues. The CDR3 sequence: CASSLLASGGAVDTQYF. For the CDR3, the DNA is TGTGCCAGCAGCTTGCTCGCTAGCGGGGGGGCTGTAGATACGCAGTATTTT.

This clone was counted a few times. The V call is TRBV28, the J call TRBJ2-3, with a weak D call TRBD2 (5 bases). With 3 bases removed from V and 0 bases from J, the gap between germline ends came to 13 bases. Germline assignment: CDR1 MDHEN and CDR2 SYDVKM. The length of the CDR3 is 16 residues. CDR3 loop: CASSFIIGVSTDTQYF. In DNA, the CDR3 is TGTGCCAGCAGTTTCATCATCGGGGTCAGCACAGATACGCAGTATTTT.

The DNA of the CDR3 is TGTGCCAGCAGCCCCGGGGTCCTCATCACAGATACGCAGTATTTT. This translates into CASSPGVLITDTQYF. V usage is TRBV7-9 and J usage is TRBJ2-3; D possibly corresponds to TRBD2 (5 bases). The ends were cut back, 5 bases at V and 2 bases at J, with 14 bases in the middle. Germline V CDR1 and CDR2: SEHNR, FQNEAQ (reference sequence). The CDR3 covers 15 residues. Combining the CDR3 with reference TRBV7-9 and TRBJ2-3 gives the whole variable domain DTGVSQNPRHKITKRGQNVTFRCDPISEHNRLYWYRQTLGQGPEFLTYFQNEAQLEKSRLLSDRFSAERPKGSFSTLEIQRTEQGDSAMYLCASSPGVLITDTQYFGPGTRLTVL.

The chain carries TRBV12-5 and TRBJ1-5, with a weak D call TRBD1 (5 bases). Germline V gene lookup returns CDR1 LGHNT and CDR2 FRNRAP. The length of the CDR3 is 12 residues. Trimming took 5 bases from V and 4 from J, leaving 6 bases between them. This CDR3 is CASGGGNQPQHF. In DNA form, the CDR3 reads TGTGCTAGTGGTGGGGGGAATCAGCCCCAGCATTTT. The full variable domain, with the rest looked up from reference TRBV12-5 and TRBJ1-5, is DARVTQTPRHKVTEMGQEVTMRCQPILGHNTVFWYRQTMMQGLELLAYFRNRAPLDDSGMPKDRFSAEMPDATLATLKIQPSEPRDSAVYFCASGGGNQPQHFGDGTRLSIL.

A few counts support this clone. The V gene is TRBV19, the J gene TRBJ2-5; 10 bases are shared with TRBD2. The ends lost 2 bases at V and 5 bases at J; junction bases unmatched: 2. The CDR3 is 14 amino acids. Germline CDR1 LNHDA, CDR2 SQIVND (reference sequence). In nucleotides, the CDR3 is TGTGCCAGTAGTATACCGGGACTAGCGGAGACCCAGTACTTC. This sequence encodes CASSIPGLAETQYF.

This clone was recorded many times. The chain joins TRBV19 to TRBJ1-1; 9 nucleotides line up with TRBD1. Trimming removed 5 bases from V and 4 bases from J; junction bases left unmatched: 2. Germline loops: CDR1 LNHDA, CDR2 SQIVND (reference sequence). The CDR3 sequence is 13 residues long. The CDR3 DNA follows: TGTGCCAGTAGTCGGACAGGGGCCACTGAAGCTTTCTTT. This codes for CASSRTGATEAFF.

Many counts were recorded for this clone. This chain joins TRBV5-1 and TRBJ1-4; 7 nucleotides agree with TRBD1. The CDR3 contains 15 residues. Trimming at V came to 1 base and at J to 3 bases, leaving 3 bases not matched to a gene. From germline, CDR1 is SGHRS and CDR2 YFSETQ. The CDR3 sequence is CASSLRGGPNEKLFF. The CDR3 DNA follows: TGCGCCAGCAGCTTGCGAGGGGGCCCTAATGAAAAACTGTTTTTT.

This clone was observed a few times. CDR3 residues: CSVREAYEQYF. DNA for the CDR3: TGCAGCGTGAGAGAGGCCTACGAGCAGTACTTC. The chain carries TRBV29-1 and TRBJ2-7; D is ambiguous. V was trimmed by 6 bases and J by 2 bases, leaving 8 bases between them. Germline-derived CDR1 and CDR2 are SQVTM and ANQGSEA. The CDR3 loop spans 11 amino acids.

V and J are TRBV29-1 and TRBJ2-1; TRBD1 matches at 7 bases. The CDR3 totals 14 residues. Germline V CDR1 and CDR2: SQVTM, ANQGSEA. V lost 7 bases to trimming and J lost 9 bases; unmatched junction nucleotides: 15. The CDR3: CSAVPGQISTEQFF. CDR3 sequence (DNA): TGCAGCGCTGTACCGGGACAGATTTCTACTGAGCAGTTCTTC.

This clone was seen at least ten times. The rearrangement joins TRBV5-1 to TRBJ1-1; D is undetermined. CDR1 and CDR2 from the germline V gene are SGHRS and YFSETQ. The CDR3 contains 15 residues. V was pared by 5 bases and J by 0 bases, with 14 bases between. Here the CDR3 reads CASRRAPFMNTEAFF. CDR3 DNA: TGCGCCAGCAGGAGAGCGCCTTTTATGAACACTGAAGCTTTCTTT.

The sample holds many counts of this clone. V usage is TRBV4-2 and J usage is TRBJ2-5, with D tentatively TRBD1 (6 bases). Germline values: CDR1 LGHNA, CDR2 YNFKEQ. Trimming removed 4 bases at V and 0 bases at J, with 12 bases between. The CDR3 length is 15 residues. As DNA, the CDR3 is TGTGCCAGCAGCCTACTGGGACAACACCAAGAGACCCAGTACTTC. Translating gives CASSLLGQHQETQYF.

The V call is TRBV7-2, the J call TRBJ1-5, with 7 bases that match TRBD1. Germline lookup yields CDR1 SGHTA and CDR2 FQGNSA. V lost 2 bases, J lost 2 bases, and 6 bases stayed unmatched. The CDR3 sequence is 16 residues long. The CDR3 reads CASSLLRQGGNQPQHF. As DNA, the CDR3 is TGTGCCAGCAGCTTATTAAGGCAGGGGGGCAATCAGCCCCAGCATTTT.

This clone was counted at least ten times. The chain has TRBV2 and TRBJ2-7, with 9 bases aligning to TRBD2. This CDR3 contains 16 residues. In germline, CDR1 is SNHLY, CDR2 FYNNEI. Trimming at V came to 1 base and at J to 4 bases, leaving 8 bases not matched to a gene. The CDR3 nucleotides read TGTGCCAGCAGTGAAGGGTGGCTAGCGGGGTATTACGAGCAGTACTTC. Its translation: CASSEGWLAGYYEQYF. The complete variable domain, with remaining parts taken from reference TRBV2 and TRBJ2-7, reads EPEVTQTPSHQVTQMGQEVILRCVPISNHLYFYWYRQILGQKVEFLVSFYNNEISEKSEIFDDQFSVERPDGSNFTLKIRSTKLEDSAMYFCASSEGWLAGYYEQYFGPGTRLTVT.

This clone has ten or more counts. The V call is TRBV14, the J call TRBJ1-3; D ambiguous. CDR3 size: 13 residues. The V gene lost 1 base and the J gene lost 4 bases, with 5 bases spanning the gap. Looked up from germline, CDR1 is SGHDN and CDR2 is FVKESK. CDR3 in DNA: TGTGCCAGCAGCCAAGTCCTAGGAAACACCATATATTTT. Amino acid sequence: CASSQVLGNTIYF.

This clone was counted at least ten times. The chain employs TRBV7-9 and TRBJ2-1, with no clear D. V dropped 5 bases and J dropped 7 bases, with 12 bases sitting between them. The germline gives CDR1 SEHNR, CDR2 FQNEAQ (reference sequence). The length of the CDR3 is 13 residues. CDR3 region: CASSPRAGNEQFF. CDR3 sequence (DNA): TGTGCCAGCAGCCCCCGAGCCGGTAATGAGCAGTTCTTC.

This clone came up many times. The J gene is TRBJ2-5, the V gene TRBV7-9, with D tentatively TRBD2 (5 bases). The CDR3 is made up of 14 amino acids. Trimming stripped 5 bases from V and 4 bases from J, with 14 bases between. CDR1 SEHNR and CDR2 FQNEAQ come from the germline V gene (reference sequence). The CDR3 region is CASSGRGRGETQYF. CDR3 DNA: TGTGCCAGCAGCGGCCGCGGCCGGGGAGAGACCCAGTACTTC.